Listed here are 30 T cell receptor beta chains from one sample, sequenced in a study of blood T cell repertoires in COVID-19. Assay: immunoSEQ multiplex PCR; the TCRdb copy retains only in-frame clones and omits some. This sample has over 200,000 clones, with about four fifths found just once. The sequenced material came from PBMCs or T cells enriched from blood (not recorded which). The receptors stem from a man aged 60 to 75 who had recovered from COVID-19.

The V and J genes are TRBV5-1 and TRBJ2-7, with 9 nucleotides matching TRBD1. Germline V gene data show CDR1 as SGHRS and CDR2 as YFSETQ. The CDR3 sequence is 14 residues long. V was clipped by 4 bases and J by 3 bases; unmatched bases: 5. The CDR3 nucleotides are TGCGCCAGCAGCCCGGACAGGGGACTCTACGAGCAGTACTTC. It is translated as CASSPDRGLYEQYF.

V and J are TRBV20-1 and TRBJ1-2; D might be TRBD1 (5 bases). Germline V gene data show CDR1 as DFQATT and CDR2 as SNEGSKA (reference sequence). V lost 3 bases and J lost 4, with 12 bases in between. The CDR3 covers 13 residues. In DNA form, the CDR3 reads TGCAGTGCTAGTTCGGGGGAAGGCTATGGCTACACCTTC. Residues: CSASSGEGYGYTF.

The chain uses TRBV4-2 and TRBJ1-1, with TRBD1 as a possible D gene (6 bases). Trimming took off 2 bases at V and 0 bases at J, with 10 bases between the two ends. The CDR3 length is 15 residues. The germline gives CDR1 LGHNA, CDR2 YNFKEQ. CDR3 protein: CASSQQGRMNTEAFF. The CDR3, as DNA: TGTGCCAGCAGCCAACAGGGGCGCATGAACACTGAAGCTTTCTTT.

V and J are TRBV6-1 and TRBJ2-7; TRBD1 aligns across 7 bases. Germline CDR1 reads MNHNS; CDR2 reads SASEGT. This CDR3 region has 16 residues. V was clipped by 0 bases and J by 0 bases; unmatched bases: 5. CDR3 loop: CASSEAEGQPSYEQYF. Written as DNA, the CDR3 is TGTGCCAGCAGTGAAGCCGAGGGACAGCCCTCCTACGAGCAGTACTTC.

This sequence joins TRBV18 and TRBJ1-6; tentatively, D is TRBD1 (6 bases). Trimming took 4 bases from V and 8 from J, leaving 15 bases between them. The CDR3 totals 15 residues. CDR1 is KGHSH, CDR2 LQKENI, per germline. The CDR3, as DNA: TGTGCCAGCTCACTAAGACAGGTAGATGATTCACCCCTCCACTTT. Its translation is CASSLRQVDDSPLHF.

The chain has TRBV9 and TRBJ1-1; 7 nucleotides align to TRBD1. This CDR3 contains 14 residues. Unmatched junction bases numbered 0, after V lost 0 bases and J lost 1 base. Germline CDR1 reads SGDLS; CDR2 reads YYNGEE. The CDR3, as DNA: TGTGCCAGCAGCGTAGGGACAGGGAACACTGAAGCTTTCTTT. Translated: CASSVGTGNTEAFF.

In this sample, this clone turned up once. DNA of the CDR3: TGTGCCAGTAGCAGGACAGGAGATAATGGCTACACCTTC. It is translated as CASSRTGDNGYTF. The chain has TRBV19 and TRBJ1-2, with 7 bases aligning to TRBD1. V was pared by 6 bases and J by 6 bases, with 7 bases of the junction left unmatched. CDR3 length: 13 amino acids. Germline V gene data show CDR1 as LNHDA and CDR2 as SQIVND (reference sequence). The full variable domain, with the rest looked up from reference TRBV19 and TRBJ1-2, is DGGITQSPKYLFRKEGQNVTLSCEQNLNHDAMYWYRQDPGQGLRLIYYSQIVNDFQKGDIAEGYSVSREKKESFPLTVTSAQKNPTAFYLCASSRTGDNGYTFGSGTRLTVV.

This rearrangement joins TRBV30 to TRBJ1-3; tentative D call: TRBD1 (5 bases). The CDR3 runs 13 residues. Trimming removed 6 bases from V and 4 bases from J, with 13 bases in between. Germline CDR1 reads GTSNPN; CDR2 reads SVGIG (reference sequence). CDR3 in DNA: TGTGCCTGCCAACAGGATTTAGGAAACACCATATATTTT. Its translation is CACQQDLGNTIYF.

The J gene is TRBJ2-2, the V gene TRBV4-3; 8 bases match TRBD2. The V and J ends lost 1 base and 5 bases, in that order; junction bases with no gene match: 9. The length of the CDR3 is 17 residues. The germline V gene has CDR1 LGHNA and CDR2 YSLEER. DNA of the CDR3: TGCGCCAGCAGCCAAGCCCTAACGCGGGGGGTTACCGGGGAGCTGTTTTTT. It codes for CASSQALTRGVTGELFF.

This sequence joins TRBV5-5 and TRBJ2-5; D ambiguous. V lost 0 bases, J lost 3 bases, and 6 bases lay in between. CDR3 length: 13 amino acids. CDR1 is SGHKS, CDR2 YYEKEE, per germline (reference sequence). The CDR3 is CASSLDGEETQYF. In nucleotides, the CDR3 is TGTGCCAGCAGCTTGGATGGAGAAGAGACCCAGTACTTC.

CDR3 loop: CASSPPTGAGNSPLHF. The CDR3 DNA is TGTGCCAGCAGCCCCCCGACAGGGGCTGGTAATTCACCCCTCCACTTT. The chain uses TRBV7-9 and TRBJ1-6; 8 bases agree with TRBD1. Per the germline V gene, CDR1 is SEHNR and CDR2 is FQNEAQ (reference sequence). CDR3 length: 16 amino acids. Germline trimming cut 5 bases from V and 6 bases from J; bases unmatched to any gene: 9. The full variable domain, rest sourced from reference TRBV7-9 and TRBJ1-6, is DTGVSQNPRHKITKRGQNVTFRCDPISEHNRLYWYRQTLGQGPEFLTYFQNEAQLEKSRLLSDRFSAERPKGSFSTLEIQRTEQGDSAMYLCASSPPTGAGNSPLHFGNGTRLTVT.

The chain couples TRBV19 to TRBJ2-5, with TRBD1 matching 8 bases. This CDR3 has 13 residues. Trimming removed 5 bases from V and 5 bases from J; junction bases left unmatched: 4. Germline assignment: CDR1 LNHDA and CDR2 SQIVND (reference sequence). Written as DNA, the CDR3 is TGTGCCAGTAGTCCACAGGGGGTTGAGACCCAGTACTTC. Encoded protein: CASSPQGVETQYF.

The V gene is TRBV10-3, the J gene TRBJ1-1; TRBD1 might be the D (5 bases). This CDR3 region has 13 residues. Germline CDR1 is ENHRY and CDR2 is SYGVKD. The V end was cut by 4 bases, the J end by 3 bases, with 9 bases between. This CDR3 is CAISARADTEAFF. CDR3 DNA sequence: TGTGCCATCAGTGCCAGGGCGGACACTGAAGCTTTCTTT.

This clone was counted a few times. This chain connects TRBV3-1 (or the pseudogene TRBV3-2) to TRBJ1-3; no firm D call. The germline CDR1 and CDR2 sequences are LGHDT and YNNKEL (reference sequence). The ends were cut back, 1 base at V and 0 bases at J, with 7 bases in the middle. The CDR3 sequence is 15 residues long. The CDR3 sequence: CASSQVQTSGNTIYF. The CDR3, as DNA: TGTGCCAGCAGCCAAGTACAGACCTCTGGAAACACCATATATTTT.

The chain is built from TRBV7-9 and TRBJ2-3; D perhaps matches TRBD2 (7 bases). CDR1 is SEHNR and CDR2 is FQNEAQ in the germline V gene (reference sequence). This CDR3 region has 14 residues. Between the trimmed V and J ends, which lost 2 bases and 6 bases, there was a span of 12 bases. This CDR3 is CASSLRGGLDTQYF. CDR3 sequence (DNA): TGTGCCAGCAGCTTAAGGGGGGGTCTGGATACGCAGTATTTT.

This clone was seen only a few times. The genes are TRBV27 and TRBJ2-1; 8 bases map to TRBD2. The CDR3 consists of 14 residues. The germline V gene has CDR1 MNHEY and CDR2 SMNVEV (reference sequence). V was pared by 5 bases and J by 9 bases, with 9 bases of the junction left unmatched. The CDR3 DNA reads TGTGCCAGCAGTCTCCTAGCGGGCGGGGGTGAGCAGTTCTTC. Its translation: CASSLLAGGGEQFF.

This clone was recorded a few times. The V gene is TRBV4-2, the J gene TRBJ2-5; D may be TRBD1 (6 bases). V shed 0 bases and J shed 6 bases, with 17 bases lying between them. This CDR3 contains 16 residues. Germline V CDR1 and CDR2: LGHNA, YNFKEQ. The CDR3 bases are TGTGCCAGCAGCCAAGAAGATAGGGGGTTATTAAAGACCCAGTACTTC. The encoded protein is CASSQEDRGLLKTQYF.

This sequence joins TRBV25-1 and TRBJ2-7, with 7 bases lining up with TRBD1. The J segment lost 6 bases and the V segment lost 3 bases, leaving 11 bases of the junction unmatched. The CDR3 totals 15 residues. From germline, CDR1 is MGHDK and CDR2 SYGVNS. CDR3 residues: CASSDPARGRSEQYF. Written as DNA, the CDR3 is TGTGCCAGCAGTGACCCAGCGAGGGGGCGGTCCGAGCAGTACTTC.

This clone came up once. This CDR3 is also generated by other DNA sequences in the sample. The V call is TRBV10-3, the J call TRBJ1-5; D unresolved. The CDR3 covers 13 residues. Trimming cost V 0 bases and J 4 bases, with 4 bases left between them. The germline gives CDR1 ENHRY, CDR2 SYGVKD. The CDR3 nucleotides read TGTGCCATCAGTGAGTCGCGGAATCAGCCCCAGCATTTT. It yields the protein CAISESRNQPQHF.

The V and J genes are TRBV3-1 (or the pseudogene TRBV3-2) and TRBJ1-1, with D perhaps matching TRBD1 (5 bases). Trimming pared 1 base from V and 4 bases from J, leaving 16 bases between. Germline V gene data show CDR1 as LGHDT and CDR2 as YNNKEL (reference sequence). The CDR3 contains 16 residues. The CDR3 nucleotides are TGTGCCAGCAGCCAAGCCTATGGACACTCAGCCACTGAAGCTTTCTTT. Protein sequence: CASSQAYGHSATEAFF.

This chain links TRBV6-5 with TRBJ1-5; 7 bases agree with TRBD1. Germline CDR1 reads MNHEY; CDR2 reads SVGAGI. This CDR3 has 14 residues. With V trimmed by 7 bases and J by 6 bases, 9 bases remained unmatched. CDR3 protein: CASKYRTGSQPQHF. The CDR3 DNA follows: TGTGCCAGCAAGTATAGGACAGGTAGTCAGCCCCAGCATTTT.

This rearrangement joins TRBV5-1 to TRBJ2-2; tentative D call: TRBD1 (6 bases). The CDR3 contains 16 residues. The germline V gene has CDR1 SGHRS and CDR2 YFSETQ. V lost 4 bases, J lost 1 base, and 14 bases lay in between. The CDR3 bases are TGCGCCAGCAGCCCAACCGGGACAATGAACACCGGGGAGCTGTTTTTT. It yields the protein CASSPTGTMNTGELFF.

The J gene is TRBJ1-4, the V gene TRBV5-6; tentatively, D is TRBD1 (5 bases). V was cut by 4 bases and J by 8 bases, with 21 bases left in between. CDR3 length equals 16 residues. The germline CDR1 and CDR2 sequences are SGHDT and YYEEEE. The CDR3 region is CASSTGGRVVKEKLFF. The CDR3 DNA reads TGTGCCAGCAGCACGGGGGGTAGGGTTGTAAAGGAAAAACTGTTTTTT.

CDR3 residues: CASTLPGANYEQYF. CDR3 nucleotides: TGTGCCAGCACCCTGCCAGGGGCTAATTACGAGCAGTACTTC. The chain recombines TRBV5-4 with TRBJ2-7, with TRBD1 as a possible D gene (6 bases). This CDR3 spans 14 amino acids. Trimming removed 6 bases from V and 4 bases from J, with 17 bases in between. Germline loops: CDR1 SGHNT, CDR2 YYREEE (reference sequence).

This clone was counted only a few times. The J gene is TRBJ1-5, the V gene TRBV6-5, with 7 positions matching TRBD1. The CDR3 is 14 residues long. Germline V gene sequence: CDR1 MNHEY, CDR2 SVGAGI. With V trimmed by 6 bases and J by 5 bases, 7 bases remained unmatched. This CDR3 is CASRATGDHQPQHF. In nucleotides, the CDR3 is TGTGCCAGCAGGGCAACAGGGGACCATCAGCCCCAGCATTTT.

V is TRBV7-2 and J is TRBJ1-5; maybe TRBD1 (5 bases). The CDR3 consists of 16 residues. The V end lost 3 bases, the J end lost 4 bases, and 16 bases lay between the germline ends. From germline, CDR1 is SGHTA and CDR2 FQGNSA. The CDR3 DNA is TGTGCCAGCAGCTTCCTCCCGGGACTCCTGAATCAGCCCCAGCATTTT. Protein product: CASSFLPGLLNQPQHF.

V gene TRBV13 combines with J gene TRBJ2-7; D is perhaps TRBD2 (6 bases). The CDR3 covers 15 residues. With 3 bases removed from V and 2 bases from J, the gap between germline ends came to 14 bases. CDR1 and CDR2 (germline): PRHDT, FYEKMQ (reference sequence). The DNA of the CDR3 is TGTGCCAGCAGCTTTCACCCTAGCGACACCTACGAGCAGTACTTC. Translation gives CASSFHPSDTYEQYF.

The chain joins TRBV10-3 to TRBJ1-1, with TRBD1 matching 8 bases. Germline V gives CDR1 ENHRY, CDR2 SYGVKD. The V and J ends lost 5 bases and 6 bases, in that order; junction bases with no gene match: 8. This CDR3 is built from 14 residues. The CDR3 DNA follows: TGTGCCATCAGTTTTGGACAGGGTCGGGCTGAAGCTTTCTTT. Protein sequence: CAISFGQGRAEAFF.

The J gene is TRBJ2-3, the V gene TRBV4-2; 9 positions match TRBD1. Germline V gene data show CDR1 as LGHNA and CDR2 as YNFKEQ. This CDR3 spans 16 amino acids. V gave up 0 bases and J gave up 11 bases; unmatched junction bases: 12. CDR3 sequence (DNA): TGTGCCAGCAGCCAAGAAAGTGGACAGGGGAGGTCGGGGCAGTATTTT. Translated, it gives CASSQESGQGRSGQYF.

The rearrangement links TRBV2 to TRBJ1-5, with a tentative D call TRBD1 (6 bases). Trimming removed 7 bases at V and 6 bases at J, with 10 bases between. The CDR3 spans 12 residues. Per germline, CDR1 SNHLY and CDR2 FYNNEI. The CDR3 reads CASTGDGQPQHF. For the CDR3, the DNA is TGTGCCAGCACAGGGGACGGTCAGCCCCAGCATTTT. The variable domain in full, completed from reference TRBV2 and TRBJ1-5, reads EPEVTQTPSHQVTQMGQEVILRCVPISNHLYFYWYRQILGQKVEFLVSFYNNEISEKSEIFDDQFSVERPDGSNFTLKIRSTKLEDSAMYFCASTGDGQPQHFGDGTRLSIL.